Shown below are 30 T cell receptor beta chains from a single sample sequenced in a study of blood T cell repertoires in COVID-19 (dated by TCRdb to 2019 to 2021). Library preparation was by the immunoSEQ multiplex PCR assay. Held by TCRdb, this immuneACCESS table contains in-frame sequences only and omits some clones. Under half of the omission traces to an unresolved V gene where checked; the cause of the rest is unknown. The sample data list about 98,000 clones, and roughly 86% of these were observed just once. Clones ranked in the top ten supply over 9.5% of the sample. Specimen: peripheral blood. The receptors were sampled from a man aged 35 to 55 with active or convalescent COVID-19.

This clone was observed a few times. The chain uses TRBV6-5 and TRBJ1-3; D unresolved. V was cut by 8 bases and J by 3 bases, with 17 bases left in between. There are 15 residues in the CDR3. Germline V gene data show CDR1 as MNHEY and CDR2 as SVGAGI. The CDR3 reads CASREMTGSGNTIYF. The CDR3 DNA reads TGTGCCAGCCGCGAGATGACGGGGAGTGGAAACACCATATATTTT.

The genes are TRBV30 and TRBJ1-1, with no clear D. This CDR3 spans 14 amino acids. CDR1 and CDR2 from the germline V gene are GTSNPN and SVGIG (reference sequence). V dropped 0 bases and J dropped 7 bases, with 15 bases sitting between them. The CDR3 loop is CAWSVRPPRGEAFF. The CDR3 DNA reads TGTGCCTGGAGTGTACGGCCCCCCCGGGGTGAAGCTTTCTTT. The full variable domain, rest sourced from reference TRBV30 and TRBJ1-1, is SQTIHQWPATLVQPVGSPLSLECTVEGTSNPNLYWYRQAAGRGLQLLFYSVGIGQISSEVPQNLSASRPQDRQFILSSKKLLLSDSGFYLCAWSVRPPRGEAFFGQGTRLTVV.

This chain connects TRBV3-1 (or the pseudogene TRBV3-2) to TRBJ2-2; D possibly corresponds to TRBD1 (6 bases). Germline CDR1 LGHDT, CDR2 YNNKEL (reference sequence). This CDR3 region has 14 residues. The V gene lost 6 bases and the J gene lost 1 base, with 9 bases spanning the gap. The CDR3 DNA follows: TGTGCCAGCAGGGCACAGGGGAACACCGGGGAGCTGTTTTTT. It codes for CASRAQGNTGELFF.

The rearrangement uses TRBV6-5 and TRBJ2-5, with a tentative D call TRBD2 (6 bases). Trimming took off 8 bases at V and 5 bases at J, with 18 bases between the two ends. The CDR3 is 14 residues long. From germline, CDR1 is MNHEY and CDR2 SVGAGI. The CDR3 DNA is TGTGCCAGCGCCCGGGGGTCTGCTGGGGAGACCCAGTACTTC. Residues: CASARGSAGETQYF.

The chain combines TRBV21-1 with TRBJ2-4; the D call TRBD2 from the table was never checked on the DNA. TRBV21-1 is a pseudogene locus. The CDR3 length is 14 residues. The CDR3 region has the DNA TGTGCCAGCAGCATTTGCCTAGCGGGGGGGCCCTCCGGTTTC. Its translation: CASSICLAGGPSGF.

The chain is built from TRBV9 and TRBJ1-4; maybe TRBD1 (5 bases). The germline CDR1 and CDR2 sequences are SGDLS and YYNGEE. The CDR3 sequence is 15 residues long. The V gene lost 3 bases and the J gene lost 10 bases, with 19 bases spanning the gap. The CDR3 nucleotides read TGTGCCAGCAGCGCCGTGGGGGGTCAAGGCGGAAAACTGTTTTTT. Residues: CASSAVGGQGGKLFF. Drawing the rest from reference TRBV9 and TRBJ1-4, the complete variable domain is DSGVTQTPKHLITATGQRVTLRCSPRSGDLSVYWYQQSLDQGLQFLIQYYNGEERAKGNILERFSAQQFPDLHSELNLSSLELGDSALYFCASSAVGGQGGKLFFGSGTQLSVL.

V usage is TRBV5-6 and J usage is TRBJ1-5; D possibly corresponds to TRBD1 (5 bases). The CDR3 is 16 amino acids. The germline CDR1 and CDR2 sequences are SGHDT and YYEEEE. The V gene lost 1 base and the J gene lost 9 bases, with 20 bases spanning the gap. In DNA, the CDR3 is TGTGCCAGCAGCTTGTGGGGCGGGAGCTTACGTCGGCCCCAGCATTTT. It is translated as CASSLWGGSLRRPQHF.

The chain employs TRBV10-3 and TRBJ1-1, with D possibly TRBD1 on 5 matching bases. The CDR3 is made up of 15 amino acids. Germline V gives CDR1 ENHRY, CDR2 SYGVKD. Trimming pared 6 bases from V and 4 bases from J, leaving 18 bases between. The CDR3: CAISQLTIGATEAFF. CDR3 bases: TGTGCCATCAGCCAACTAACAATTGGGGCCACTGAAGCTTTCTTT.

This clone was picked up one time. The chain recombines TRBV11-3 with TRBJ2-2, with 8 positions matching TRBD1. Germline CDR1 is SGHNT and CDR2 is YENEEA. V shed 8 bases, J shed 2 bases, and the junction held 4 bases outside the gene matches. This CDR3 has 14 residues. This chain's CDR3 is CASGQGGNTGELFF. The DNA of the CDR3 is TGTGCCAGCGGACAGGGTGGTAACACCGGGGAGCTGTTTTTT.

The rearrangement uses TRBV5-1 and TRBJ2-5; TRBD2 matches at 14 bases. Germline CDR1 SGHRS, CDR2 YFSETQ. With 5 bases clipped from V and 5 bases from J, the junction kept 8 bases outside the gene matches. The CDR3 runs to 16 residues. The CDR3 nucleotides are TGCGCCAGCAGACCGACTAGCGGGGGGGCCGGCGAGACCCAGTACTTC. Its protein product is CASRPTSGGAGETQYF.

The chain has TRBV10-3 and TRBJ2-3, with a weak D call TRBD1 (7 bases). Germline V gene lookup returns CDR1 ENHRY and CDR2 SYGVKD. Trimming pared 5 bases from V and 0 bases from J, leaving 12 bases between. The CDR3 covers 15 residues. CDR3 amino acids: CAISQGGSSTDTQYF. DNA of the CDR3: TGTGCCATCAGTCAGGGGGGCTCTAGCACAGATACGCAGTATTTT.

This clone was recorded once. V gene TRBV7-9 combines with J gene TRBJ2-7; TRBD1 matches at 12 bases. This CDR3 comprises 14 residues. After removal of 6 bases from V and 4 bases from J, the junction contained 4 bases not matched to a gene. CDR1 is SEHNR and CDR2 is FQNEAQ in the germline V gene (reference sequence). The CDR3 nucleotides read TGTGCCAGCAGGGGGACAGGGGGCGTTTACGAGCAGTACTTC. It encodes CASRGTGGVYEQYF.

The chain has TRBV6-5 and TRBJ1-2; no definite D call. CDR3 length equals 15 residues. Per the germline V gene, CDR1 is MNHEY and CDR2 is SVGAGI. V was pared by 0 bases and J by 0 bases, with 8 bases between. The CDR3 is CASSYSRRANYGYTF. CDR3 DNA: TGTGCCAGCAGTTACTCTAGGAGAGCTAACTATGGCTACACCTTC.

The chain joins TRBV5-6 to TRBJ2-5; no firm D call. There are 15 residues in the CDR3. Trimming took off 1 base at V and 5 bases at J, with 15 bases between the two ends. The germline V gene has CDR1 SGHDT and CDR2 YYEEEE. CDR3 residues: CASSLTGSPRETQYF. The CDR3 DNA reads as TGTGCCAGCAGCTTGACCGGATCTCCGAGGGAGACCCAGTACTTC.

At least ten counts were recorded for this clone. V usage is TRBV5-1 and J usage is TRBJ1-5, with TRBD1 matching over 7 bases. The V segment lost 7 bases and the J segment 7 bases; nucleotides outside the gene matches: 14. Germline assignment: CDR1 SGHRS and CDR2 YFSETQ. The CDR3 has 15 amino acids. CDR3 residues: CASGHTGVRWQPQHF. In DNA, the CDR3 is TGCGCCAGCGGACATACAGGGGTACGGTGGCAGCCCCAGCATTTT.

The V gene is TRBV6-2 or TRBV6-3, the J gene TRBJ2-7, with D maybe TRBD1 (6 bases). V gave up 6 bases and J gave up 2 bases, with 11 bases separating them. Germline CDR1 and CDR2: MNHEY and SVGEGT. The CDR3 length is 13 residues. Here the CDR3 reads CASSPGQPYEQYF. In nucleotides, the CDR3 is TGTGCCAGCAGCCCCGGACAGCCCTACGAGCAGTACTTC.

The CDR3 DNA is TGCAGCGTTGGGGGCTTACCAGGGACAACTAATGAAAAACTGTTTTTT. Translation: CSVGGLPGTTNEKLFF. The chain has TRBV29-1 and TRBJ1-4, with D possibly TRBD1 on 5 matching bases. V gave up 4 bases and J gave up 0 bases, with 15 bases separating them. The CDR3 runs to 16 residues. Germline V gene lookup returns CDR1 SQVTM and CDR2 ANQGSEA.

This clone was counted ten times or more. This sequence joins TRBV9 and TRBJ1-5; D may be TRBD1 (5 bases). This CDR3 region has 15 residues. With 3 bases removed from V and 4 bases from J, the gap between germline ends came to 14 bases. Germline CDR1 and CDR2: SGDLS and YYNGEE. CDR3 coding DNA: TGTGCCAGCAGCGCCTCCCCAAGACAGAATCAGCCCCAGCATTTT. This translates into CASSASPRQNQPQHF.

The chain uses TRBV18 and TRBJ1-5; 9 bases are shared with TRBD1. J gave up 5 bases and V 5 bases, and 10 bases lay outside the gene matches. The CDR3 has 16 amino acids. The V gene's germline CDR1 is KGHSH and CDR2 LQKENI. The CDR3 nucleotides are TGTGCCAGCTCATCTCAGAACAGGGGGCTGTATCAGCCCCAGCATTTT. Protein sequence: CASSSQNRGLYQPQHF.

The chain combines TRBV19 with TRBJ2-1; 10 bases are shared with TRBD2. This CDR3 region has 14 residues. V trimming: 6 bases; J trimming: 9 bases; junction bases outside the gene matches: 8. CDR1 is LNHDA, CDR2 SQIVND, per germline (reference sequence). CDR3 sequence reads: CASSERGGLFEQFF. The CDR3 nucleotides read TGTGCCAGTAGCGAGCGGGGGGGCCTTTTTGAGCAGTTCTTC.

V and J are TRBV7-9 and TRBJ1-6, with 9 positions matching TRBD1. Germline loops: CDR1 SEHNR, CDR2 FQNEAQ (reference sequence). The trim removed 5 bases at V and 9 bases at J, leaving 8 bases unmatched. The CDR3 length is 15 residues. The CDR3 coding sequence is TGTGCCAGCAGCCCCATGGGACAGGGCAGTTCACCCCTCCACTTT. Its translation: CASSPMGQGSSPLHF.

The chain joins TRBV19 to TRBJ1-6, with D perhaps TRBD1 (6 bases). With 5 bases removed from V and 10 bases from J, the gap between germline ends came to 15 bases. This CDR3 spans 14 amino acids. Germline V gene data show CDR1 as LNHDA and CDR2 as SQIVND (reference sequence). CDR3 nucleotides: TGTGCCAGTAGTGCAGAAGGACAGACCTCACCCCTCCACTTT. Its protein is CASSAEGQTSPLHF.

The chain's CDR3 is CASSFGPYEQYF. The CDR3 nucleotides are TGTGCCAGCAGCTTCGGTCCATACGAGCAGTACTTC. The chain employs TRBV11-2 and TRBJ2-7; D is undetermined. V dropped 3 bases and J dropped 4 bases, with 7 bases sitting between them. The germline CDR1 and CDR2 sequences are SGHAT and FQNNGV. This CDR3 comprises 12 residues.

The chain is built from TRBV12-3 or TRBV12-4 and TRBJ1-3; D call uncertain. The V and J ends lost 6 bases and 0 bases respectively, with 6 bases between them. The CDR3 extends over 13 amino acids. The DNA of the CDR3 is TGTGCCAGCAGGTTCAGCTCTGGAAACACCATATATTTT. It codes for CASRFSSGNTIYF.

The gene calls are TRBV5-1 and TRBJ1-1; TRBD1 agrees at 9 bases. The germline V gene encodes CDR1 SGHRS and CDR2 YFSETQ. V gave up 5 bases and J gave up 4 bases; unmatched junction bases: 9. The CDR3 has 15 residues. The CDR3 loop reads CASRRDRVSGTEAFF. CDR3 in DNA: TGCGCCAGCAGAAGGGACAGGGTCTCTGGCACTGAAGCTTTCTTT.

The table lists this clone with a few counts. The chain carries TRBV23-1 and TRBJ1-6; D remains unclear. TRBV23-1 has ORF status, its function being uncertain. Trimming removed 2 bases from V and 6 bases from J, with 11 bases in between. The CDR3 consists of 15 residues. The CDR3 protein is CASSQRESGNSPLHF. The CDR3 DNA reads TGCGCCAGCAGTCAAAGAGAGTCGGGTAATTCACCCCTCCACTTT.

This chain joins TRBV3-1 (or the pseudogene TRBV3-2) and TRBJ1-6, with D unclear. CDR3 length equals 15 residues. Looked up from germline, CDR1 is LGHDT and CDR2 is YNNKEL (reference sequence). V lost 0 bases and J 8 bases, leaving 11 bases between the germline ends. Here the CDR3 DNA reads TGTGCCAGCAGCCAAGATGGAGGGTGTGATTCACCCCTCCACTTT. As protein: CASSQDGGCDSPLHF.

CDR3 protein: CATREKPAGGRETQYF. CDR3 sequence (DNA): TGTGCCACCAGGGAGAAACCAGCGGGGGGGCGTGAGACCCAGTACTTC. The chain uses TRBV15 and TRBJ2-5; 10 nucleotides match TRBD2. The CDR3 has 16 residues. Germline CDR1 is LNHNV and CDR2 is YYDKDF (reference sequence). Unmatched junction bases numbered 12, after V lost 6 bases and J lost 5 bases.

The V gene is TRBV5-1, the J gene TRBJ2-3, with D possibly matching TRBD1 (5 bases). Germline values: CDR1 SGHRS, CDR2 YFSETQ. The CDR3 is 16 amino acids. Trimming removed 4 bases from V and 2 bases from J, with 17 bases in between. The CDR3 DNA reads TGCGCCAGCAGCACCTCCGGACAAGGGGACACAGATACGCAGTATTTT. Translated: CASSTSGQGDTDTQYF.

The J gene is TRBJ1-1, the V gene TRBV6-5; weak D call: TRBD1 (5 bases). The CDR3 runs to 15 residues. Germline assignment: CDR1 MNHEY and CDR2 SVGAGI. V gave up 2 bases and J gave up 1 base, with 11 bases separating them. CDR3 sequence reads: CASSYGAATNTEAFF. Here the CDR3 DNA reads TGTGCCAGCAGTTACGGGGCGGCAACGAACACTGAAGCTTTCTTT.